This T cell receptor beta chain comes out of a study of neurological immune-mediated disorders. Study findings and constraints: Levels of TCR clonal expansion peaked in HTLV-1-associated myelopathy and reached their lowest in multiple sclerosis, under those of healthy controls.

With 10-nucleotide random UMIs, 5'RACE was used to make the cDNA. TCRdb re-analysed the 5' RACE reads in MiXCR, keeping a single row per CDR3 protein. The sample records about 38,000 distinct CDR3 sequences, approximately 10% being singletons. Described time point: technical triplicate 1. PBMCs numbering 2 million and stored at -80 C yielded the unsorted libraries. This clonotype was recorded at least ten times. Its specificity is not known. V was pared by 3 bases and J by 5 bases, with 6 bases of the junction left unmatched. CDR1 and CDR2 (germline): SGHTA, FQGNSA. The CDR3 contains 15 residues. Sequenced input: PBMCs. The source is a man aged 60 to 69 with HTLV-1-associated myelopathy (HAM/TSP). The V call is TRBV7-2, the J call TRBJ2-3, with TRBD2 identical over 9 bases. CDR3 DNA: TGTGCCAGCAGCTTGAGACTAGCGGACGGAGATACGCAGTATTTT. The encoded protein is CASSLRLADGDTQYF.